This T cell receptor beta chain was retrieved from a study of PD-1 blockade in classical Hodgkin lymphoma (TCRdb year 2020). Looking at the study overall: Nivolumab dosing was 3 mg/kg intravenously every 2 weeks, continuing until either disease progression or unacceptable toxicity. The study used CyTOF and TCR beta sequencing to define a peripheral blood immune signature of response to PD-1 blockade in classical Hodgkin lymphoma. What the authors observed across the whole study: Newly diagnosed patients were reported to have lower baseline TCR diversity than healthy donors, and relapsed/refractory patients were reported to have lower baseline TCR diversity still. Diversity was lower in patients who began nivolumab less than 1 year after ASCT, so these patients were left out of later analyses to avoid confounding by immune reconstitution. Trial patients with a complete response had baseline diversity similar to that of newly diagnosed patients, while partial responders and progressors had significantly lower diversity. CD4+ but not CD8+ TCR diversity rose significantly by C4D1 (p=0.0027 vs p=0.16), most apparent in complete responders (p=0.02). The study was limited to a single clinical trial cohort, and causes of repertoire differences, possibly disease activity or prior therapy, remained undefined.

The sample's time point label is to be understood as: cycle 4 day 1 (C4D1), after around six weeks of nivolumab. All trial patients had relapsed after autologous stem cell transplantation, with cohorts A, B and C differing in prior brentuximab vedotin exposure. The trial cohort included 50 to 70 patients with relapsed/refractory classical Hodgkin lymphoma, and each patient had a best overall response of complete response, partial response or progressive disease. Trial patients were treated with single-agent nivolumab in the multi-cohort phase II CheckMate 205 trial. An independent review committee assessed best overall response by applying the 2007 International Working Group response criteria. Trial PBMCs were collected just before the start of nivolumab (C1D1) and during therapy at cycle 2 day 1 and cycle 4 day 1. Peripheral blood was collected in 8 mL Vacutainer Cell Preparation Tubes, from which PBMCs were isolated by centrifugation and then cryopreserved.

At the junction V is shortened by 0 bases and J by 8 bases, with 11 bases in between. Inclusive of the bounding cysteine and phenylalanine, the CDR3 is 13 residues long. Only CDR3 DNA remains: 39 bases, in frame from the first base. Based on the germline V gene, the CDR1 and CDR2 sequences are SGDLS and YYNGEE. The Qiagen DNeasy kit was used to extract genomic DNA from unsorted PBMCs and from the negatively selected CD4+ and CD8+ fractions. TCR beta CDR3 regions were subjected to amplification by immunoSEQ multiplex PCR with primers that anneal to V and J segments. Amplification bias was minimized using a synthetic immune receptor repertoire, and residual bias was removed computationally after sequencing. The paper's processing steps were these. Repertoire diversity was quantified as the Shannon entropy index using custom Python scripts. The unsorted, CD4+ and CD8+ repertoires were each analyzed separately, with the exception of combined analyses, where CD4+ and CD8+ sequences were merged in silico. Clonal expansion was defined as at least a 2-fold frequency increase after treatment relative to C1D1, with a pseudocount of 0.5 for undetected baseline clones. Singleton clones were defined as clones with 0 or 1 copy at C1D1, and non-singleton clones were defined as clones with 2 or more copies. Clones expanded in unsorted samples were labelled as CD4+, CD8+ or unknown by matching protein sequences in sorted samples from the same patient. Diversity changes from C1D1 to C4D1 were tested in paired samples using Wilcoxon tests. TCRdb retrieved this table from immuneACCESS and kept in-frame rearrangements only. Not all clones are present; in checked studies, unresolved V genes account for under half, and no reason is known for the remainder. The V and J calls and clone size were taken over from that table, and D and trimming were inferred from the DNA. Present in this sample are about 32,000 clones, around 80% of which were seen just once. About 18% of the sample lies in the top ten.

On this clone: Which antigen it targets is not known. No much larger clone is present one base from it, and per-base qualities are unavailable.

The sample consisted of peripheral blood mononuclear cells (PBMCs), taken before the fourth cycle of nivolumab. The rearrangement joined TRBV9 to TRBJ1-1; the D segment cannot be called with confidence. This receptor was taken from a human donor with classical Hodgkin lymphoma. The nucleotides read TGTGCCAGCAGCGTAGGGAGAAGTACCGAAGCTTTCTTT. It translates as CASSVGRSTEAFF.